The rows below give T cell receptor beta chains drawn from one sample of a study of shared clonotypes between healthy human individuals. TCRdb's table, derived via immunoSEQ multiplex PCR, lists solely in-frame clones and lacks some. The table shows 1,400,000 or so clones, with around 98.5% occurring only once. The sequenced sample was naive CD4+ T cells sorted from blood. Source of these receptors: a man younger than 40 in good health. The CDR3 runs from the conserved cysteine through the conserved F or W. The D gene is left open where the match is weak. Expanded clones are given a class, and other clones once, few, many or no size at all.

CDR3 DNA	CDR3 protein	V gene	J gene	D gene	clone size
TGCGCCAGCAGCCTGGGGCTTAGCGGGAGTAGTTCAGGCACAGATACGCAGTATTTT	CASSLGLSGSSSGTDTQYF	TRBV5-1	TRBJ2-3	TRBD2	.
TGTGCCAGCTCCCGGGGCGGGTCATCATACAATGAGCAGTTCTTC	CASSRGGSSYNEQFF	TRBV11-2	TRBJ2-1	.	.
TGTGCCAGCTCACCATTGGCACCGGGATTATTCCGAAGCTCTGGAAACACCATATATTTT	CASSPLAPGLFRSSGNTIYF	TRBV18	TRBJ1-3	.	.
TGCGCCAGCAGTGAGTCAGGGGGGGTGAAGACCCAGTACTTC	CASSESGGVKTQYF	TRBV10-1	TRBJ2-5	.	.
TGTGCCAGCAGCCCGCTGACAGGGCCGACCTCCTACGAGCAGTACTTC	CASSPLTGPTSYEQYF	TRBV7-9	TRBJ2-7	TRBD1	.
TGTGCCTGGAGTAATAGTATACCAGGTTCTCAGTCTCCTTTCTTT	CAWSNSIPGSQSPFF	TRBV30	TRBJ1-1	.	.
TGTGCCAGCAGCTTGGCCCGAATCGGGGGAGAGACCCAGTACTTC	CASSLARIGGETQYF	TRBV5-8	TRBJ2-5	.	.
TGTGCCAGCAGTGAGTACCATGAGCAGTTCTTC	CASSEYHEQFF	TRBV2	TRBJ2-1	.	.
TGTGCCAGCAGCTTAGCCTCTAGCGTCAGCTCCTACAATGAGCAGTTCTTC	CASSLASSVSSYNEQFF	TRBV7-8	TRBJ2-1	.	.
TGTGCCAGCAGCCCGGGTGGCTGGGGAAAGCTGCAGTTCTTC	CASSPGGWGKLQFF	TRBV5-4	TRBJ2-1	.	.
TGCAGCGGGGGCGTCCCCGGACTAGCGGGAGGCTTAGCCAAAAACATTCAGTACTTC	CSGGVPGLAGGLAKNIQYF	TRBV29-1	TRBJ2-4	TRBD2	.
TGTGCCAGTAGTATAGGACGGCTGAACACTGAAGCTTTCTTT	CASSIGRLNTEAFF	TRBV19	TRBJ1-1	.	.
TGTGCCAGCTCATCTGACCTCGAGCAGTTCTTC	CASSSDLEQFF	TRBV18	TRBJ2-1	.	.
TGTGCCAGCGGGGACAGGAGGGACACTGAAGCTTTCTTT	CASGDRRDTEAFF	TRBV2	TRBJ1-1	TRBD1	.
TGTGCCAGCAGCCCACGGGGCGGGAGTGGGTACAATGAGCAGTTCTTC	CASSPRGGSGYNEQFF	TRBV7-8	TRBJ2-1	TRBD2	.
TGCGCCAGCAGCCAAGACCCGGGAGAAAACTACGAGCAGTACTTC	CASSQDPGENYEQYF	TRBV4-1	TRBJ2-7	.	.
TGTGCCAGCAGTCGGGCCCCCCCGGGCGGGAAACTGTTTTTT	CASSRAPPGGKLFF	TRBV28	TRBJ1-4	.	.
TGCAGCGTAGGGGTTGGAGGACCCTACAATGAGCAGTTCTTC	CSVGVGGPYNEQFF	TRBV29-1	TRBJ2-1	.	once
TGTGCCAGCAGCGTAGTGGGGCGGACAGATACGCAGTATTTT	CASSVVGRTDTQYF	TRBV9	TRBJ2-3	.	.
TGTGCCATCAGTGGATATAGCGGTCGAGGGCGTGAGCAGTTCTTC	CAISGYSGRGREQFF	TRBV10-3	TRBJ2-1	.	.
TGTGCCAGCAGCGTTTCCGGGACAGCTGGAGAAAAACTGTTTTTT	CASSVSGTAGEKLFF	TRBV5-4	TRBJ1-4	TRBD1	once
TGTGCCAGCAGTCCGACGACAGGGGGGTTTGGAAACACCATATATTTT	CASSPTTGGFGNTIYF	TRBV27	TRBJ1-3	TRBD1	.
TGTGCCAGCAGGTACAGGGCAACTAGCACAGATACGCAGTATTTT	CASRYRATSTDTQYF	TRBV2	TRBJ2-3	.	.
TGCGCCAGCAGTGAATACGCCGGGACAGGGATAGGGGAGACCCAGTACTTC	CASSEYAGTGIGETQYF	TRBV10-1	TRBJ2-5	TRBD1	.
TGTGCCAGCGGACACACTGAAGCTTTCTTT	CASGHTEAFF	TRBV19	TRBJ1-1	.	.
TGTGCCAGCTCACCGGGCCCAGGGAGTAACACTGAAGCTTTCTTT	CASSPGPGSNTEAFF	TRBV18	TRBJ1-1	.	.
TGTGCCAGCAGCTCATCCAGGCTCCAGAACACTGAAGCTTTCTTT	CASSSSRLQNTEAFF	TRBV5-4	TRBJ1-1	.	.
TGTGCCAGCTCACCAACACCTCCAAACCAGGCTGCCGGGGAGCTGTTTTTT	CASSPTPPNQAAGELFF	TRBV18	TRBJ2-2	.	.
TGTGCCAGCAGCGTAGTCTCGGGCGCCTACAATGAGCAGTTCTTC	CASSVVSGAYNEQFF	TRBV9	TRBJ2-1	.	.
TGTGCCTGGAGTGTATCCTATGGCTACACCTTC	CAWSVSYGYTF	TRBV30	TRBJ1-2	.	.
TGTGCCAGCAGCTCCGCAGGGAGAACTAATGAAAAACTGTTTTTT	CASSSAGRTNEKLFF	TRBV5-4	TRBJ1-4	.	.
TGTGCCAGCAGTCCCCGGACCACCTACGAGCAGTACTTC	CASSPRTTYEQYF	TRBV28	TRBJ2-7	.	.